This T cell receptor beta chain is drawn from a study of cytomegalovirus exposure and HLA in healthy donors. V was pared by 4 bases and J by 1 base, with 13 bases between. The V gene's germline CDR1 is ENHRY and CDR2 SYGVKD. This CDR3 region has 15 residues. The PCR was carried out with 60 Vbeta primers and 13 Jbeta primers. TCRdb keeps only in-frame clones here, not all; method: immunoSEQ multiplex PCR. The table lists approximately 100,000 clones. The specimen sequenced was PBMCs. The receptor's source is a man aged 35 to 55 in good health and CMV-seronegative. The V and J genes are TRBV10-3 and TRBJ2-5; weak D call: TRBD1 (5 bases). CDR3 nucleotides: TGTGCCATCAGTGCACAGCCCCAGGGCCAAGAGACCCAGTACTTC. Translation gives CAISAQPQGQETQYF.